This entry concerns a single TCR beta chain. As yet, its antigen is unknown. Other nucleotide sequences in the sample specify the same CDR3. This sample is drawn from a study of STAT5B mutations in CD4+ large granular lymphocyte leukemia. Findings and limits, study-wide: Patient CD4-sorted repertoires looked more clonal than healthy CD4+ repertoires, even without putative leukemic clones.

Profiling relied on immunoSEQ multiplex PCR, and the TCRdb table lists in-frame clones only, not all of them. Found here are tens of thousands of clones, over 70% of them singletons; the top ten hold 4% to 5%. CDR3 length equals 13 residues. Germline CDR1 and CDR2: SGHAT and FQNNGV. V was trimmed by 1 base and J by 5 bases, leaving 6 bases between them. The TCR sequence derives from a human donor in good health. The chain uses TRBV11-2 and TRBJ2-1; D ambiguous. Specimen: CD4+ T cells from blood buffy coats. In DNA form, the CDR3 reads TGTGCCAGCAGCTTAGGCCTAAACAATGAGCAGTTCTTC. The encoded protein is CASSLGLNNEQFF.